What follows describes a single TCR beta chain. The sample is drawn from a study of cytomegalovirus exposure and HLA in healthy donors. 60 Vbeta and 13 Jbeta primers were used in PCR. Measured with immunoSEQ multiplex PCR; TCRdb has only the in-frame clones, and not every one. Of over 150,000 clones detected, approximately 71% appear once; the ten largest clones hold less than 5.5%. The sample consisted of PBMCs. The TCR comes from a male donor in good health and CMV-seronegative.

The CDR3 nucleotides read TGTGCCAGCAGCGGAGACAGGCCCCTCTATGGCTACACCTTC. Its protein product is CASSGDRPLYGYTF. The chain recombines TRBV6-5 with TRBJ1-2; D might be TRBD1 (6 bases). This CDR3 has 14 residues. Trimming shortened V by 6 bases and J by 4 bases, and 15 bases separated the two germline ends. Germline V lookup: CDR1 MNHEY, CDR2 SVGAGI.